The text below deals with one TCR beta chain. The assay was immunoSEQ multiplex PCR, and TCRdb's table has in-frame clones only and misses some. The sample holds about 49,000 clones, roughly 80% seen once. The data were obtained in a study of OX40 agonist ivuxolimab in advanced cancers. The input for sequencing was CD4+ or CD8+ T cells sorted from blood, taken in a trial of the OX40 agonist ivuxolimab. This clonotype was obtained from an adult with an advanced solid tumor such as melanoma, head and neck, liver or kidney cancer.

CDR3 residues: CASSVNTNTEAFF. The CDR3 DNA reads as TGTGCCAGCAGCGTCAATACGAACACTGAAGCTTTCTTT. The chain couples TRBV9 to TRBJ1-1; D not certain. Germline CDR1 is SGDLS and CDR2 is YYNGEE. This CDR3 region has 13 residues. V was shortened by 2 bases and J by 1 base, with 6 bases between the two germline ends.